This TCR beta chain comes out of a study of T cell responses to AZD1222 COVID-19 vaccine (dated by TCRdb to the early 2020s). A note on the overall study: Because spike-specific TCR depth and breadth did not differ between the two schedules, AZD1222 recipients who got a second dose at roughly 4 weeks were pooled with those who got a second dose at roughly 12 weeks. Trial participants were enrolled into age subgroups of 18-55, 56-69 and 70-plus years, which contained about 160, 30 and 59 TCR-sequenced participants, respectively. A total of more than 230 trial participants underwent TCR sequencing, of whom around 200 received two doses of AZD1222 and around 25 received two doses of the MenACWY control vaccine.

About this clone: Its cognate antigen has yet to be identified. No base quality values were provided; no much bigger clone lies one nucleotide off.

The paper as a whole reports these results and caveats: After two AZD1222 doses, spike-specific TCR breadth and depth were significantly higher than at day 0 and than in MenACWY recipients. Because no day 14 peak-response samples were available, the repertoires could be characterized only after the peak T cell response. The vaccine-associated CD4 TCRs covered the entire spike protein, and the dominant responses fell in regions 160-218 and 743-854. Only 5 to 7 AZD1222 recipients were SARS-CoV-2 seropositive at baseline, limiting conclusions about previously exposed vaccinees. Reportedly, almost half of the unique spike-specific TCRs recognized epitopes lying outside the regions that are mutated in the B.1.351 and B.1.1.7 variants. Most participants were white British and females outnumbered males, and the authors suggested that clonal diversity may have been underestimated. The 56-69-year group was small, and its depth increase did not reach significance, likely because of low power.

What this sample's time point label stands for: baseline before first vaccination. Vaccinee samples were obtained from the UK trials COV001 and COV002, which included a single-blind randomized controlled phase 2/3 trial of AZD1222 (ChAdOx1 nCoV-19) in healthy adults. Trial participant PBMC samples were collected at day 0 and day 28 after the second dose for TCRbeta chain sequencing. The CDR3 regions of human TCRbeta chains were analyzed by immunosequencing. As for the original processing: Repertoire TCRs were checked for matches against a reference library of SARS-CoV-2-specific TCRs that had been generated using the MIRA antigen-specificity platform. Breadth was defined as the fraction of unique TCRs that were SARS-CoV-2-associated. Depth was defined as the fraction of total T cells that were SARS-CoV-2-associated. Each spike-specific TCR was assigned to its reactive spike region and to a CD4 or CD8 class using the MIRA data. Log10-transformed breadth and depth values were compared by one-way ANOVA with Sidak's multiple comparisons tests. The clones in this table, taken by TCRdb from immuneACCESS, are in-frame only. Not every clone is retained; where verified, under half of the shortfall comes from an unresolved V gene, and the cause of the rest is unknown. The V and J calls and clone size come from that table; D and trimming were worked out from the DNA. The sample yields 50,000 or so clones; 75% to 90% were counted once. Approximately 14% of the sample is taken by the ten largest.

Its CDR3 holds 15 amino acids, cysteine through phenylalanine. Of all the DNA, just the CDR3 is kept, 45 bases in frame from base 1. V lost 6 bases and J lost 0 bases, and the count of bases not matched to a germline gene is 7. According to the germline V gene (reference sequence), CDR1 reads MNHEY and CDR2 reads SMNVEV. The source of this sequence is an adult in good health. The starting material was peripheral blood, obtained on day 0 of AZD1222 vaccination. The sequence is built from TRBV27 and TRBJ2-7, with 8 bases aligning to TRBD1. The nucleotide sequence reads TGTGCCAGCAGCCAGGGGGCGTCCAGCTCCTACGAGCAGTACTTC. Its coded protein is CASSQGASSSYEQYF.